This TCR beta chain was profiled in a study of beta chain features in type 1 diabetes. The investigators reverse transcribed all of the isolated RNA, so they sequenced expressed TCRB transcripts. Some clones are missing from TCRdb's copy, which holds only in-frame ones; the method was immunoSEQ multiplex PCR. The sample includes around 650,000 clones, about an eighth seen only once; the top ten take around 0.12%. Findings and caveats of the study: All four CD4+ subsets from Type 1 diabetes patients carried moderately but significantly shorter TCRB CDR3s.

Between the trimmed V and J ends, which lost 1 base and 2 bases, there was a span of 11 bases. The CDR3 is 15 residues long. Germline values: CDR1 SGHTA, CDR2 FQGNSA. This clone was counted a few times. The antigen remains unidentified. The chain carries TRBV7-2 and TRBJ1-1; the D is unclear. This TCR derives from a man in his thirties or forties with type 1 diabetes. Sequences were obtained from naive CD4+ T cells from blood. Here the CDR3 reads CASSLVVGFNTEAFF. For the CDR3, the DNA is TGTGCCAGCAGCTTAGTGGTGGGGTTTAACACTGAAGCTTTCTTT.